This T cell receptor (beta chain) is drawn from a study of blood T cell repertoires in COVID-19. Trimming took 8 bases from V and 4 from J; bases not matched to a gene: 7. CDR3 length: 13 residues. In germline, CDR1 is SGHRS, CDR2 YFSETQ. TCRdb keeps only in-frame clones here, not all; method: immunoSEQ multiplex PCR. The data show 180,000 or so clones, with roughly 79% seen just once and 6% to 8% held by the top ten. The chain joins TRBV5-1 to TRBJ1-2, with 8 bases fitting TRBD1. Sequencing was performed on peripheral blood. This clonotype was sampled from a human donor with acute or convalescent COVID-19. The donor label of this sample is uncertain. CDR3 sequence (DNA): TGCGCCAGTGGACAGGGAGGTGGCTATGGCTACACCTTC. This sequence encodes CASGQGGGYGYTF.